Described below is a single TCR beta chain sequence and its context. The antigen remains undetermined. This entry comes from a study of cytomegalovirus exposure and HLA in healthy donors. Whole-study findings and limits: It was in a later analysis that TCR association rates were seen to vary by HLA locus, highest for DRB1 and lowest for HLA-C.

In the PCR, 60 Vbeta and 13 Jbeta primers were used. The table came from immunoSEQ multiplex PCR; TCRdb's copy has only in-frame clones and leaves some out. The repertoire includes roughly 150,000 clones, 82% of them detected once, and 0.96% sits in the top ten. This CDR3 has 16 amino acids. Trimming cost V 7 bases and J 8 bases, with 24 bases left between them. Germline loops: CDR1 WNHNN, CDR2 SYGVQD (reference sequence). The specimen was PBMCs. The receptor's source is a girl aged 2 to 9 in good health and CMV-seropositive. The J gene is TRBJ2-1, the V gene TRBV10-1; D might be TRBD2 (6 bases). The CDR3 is CASTMGRDPRFDEQFF. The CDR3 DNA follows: TGCGCCAGCACCATGGGGCGGGATCCCCGCTTCGATGAGCAGTTCTTC.